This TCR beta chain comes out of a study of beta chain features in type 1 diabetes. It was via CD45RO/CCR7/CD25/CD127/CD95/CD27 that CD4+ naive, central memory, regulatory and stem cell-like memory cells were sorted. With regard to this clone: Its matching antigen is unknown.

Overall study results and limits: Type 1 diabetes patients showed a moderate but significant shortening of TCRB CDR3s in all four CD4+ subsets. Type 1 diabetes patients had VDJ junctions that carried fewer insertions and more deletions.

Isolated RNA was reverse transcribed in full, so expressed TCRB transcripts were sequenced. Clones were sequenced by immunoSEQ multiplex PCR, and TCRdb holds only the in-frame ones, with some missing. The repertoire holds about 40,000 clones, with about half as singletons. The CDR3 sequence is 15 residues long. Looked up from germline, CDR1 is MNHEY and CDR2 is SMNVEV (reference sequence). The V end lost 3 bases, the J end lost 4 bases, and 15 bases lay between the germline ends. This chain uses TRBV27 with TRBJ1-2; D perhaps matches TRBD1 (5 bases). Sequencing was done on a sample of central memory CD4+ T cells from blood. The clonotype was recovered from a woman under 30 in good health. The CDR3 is CASSFLPTDLYGYTF. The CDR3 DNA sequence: TGTGCCAGCAGTTTCCTACCGACAGACCTCTATGGCTACACCTTC.